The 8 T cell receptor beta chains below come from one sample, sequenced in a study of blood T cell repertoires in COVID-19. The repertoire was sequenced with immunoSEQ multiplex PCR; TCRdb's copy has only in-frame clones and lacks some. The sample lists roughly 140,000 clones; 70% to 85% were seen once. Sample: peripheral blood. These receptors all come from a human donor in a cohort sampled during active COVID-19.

In DNA form, the CDR3 reads TGCGCCAGCAGCCAAGGAGTGGGGCCAGAAGCTTTCTTT. Translation: CASSQGVGPEAFF. The J gene is TRBJ1-1, the V gene TRBV4-1, with D perhaps TRBD1 (5 bases). CDR1 is MGHRA, CDR2 YSYEKL, per germline. V lost 1 base to trimming and J lost 8 bases, with 11 bases between them. CDR3 length: 13 amino acids.

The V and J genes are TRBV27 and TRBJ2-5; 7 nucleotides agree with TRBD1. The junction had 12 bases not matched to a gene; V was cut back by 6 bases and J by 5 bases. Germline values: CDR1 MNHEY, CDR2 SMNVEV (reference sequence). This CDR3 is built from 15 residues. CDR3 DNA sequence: TGTGCCAGCAGCACCACCGAGGGGGCAGTTGAGACCCAGTACTTC. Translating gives CASSTTEGAVETQYF.

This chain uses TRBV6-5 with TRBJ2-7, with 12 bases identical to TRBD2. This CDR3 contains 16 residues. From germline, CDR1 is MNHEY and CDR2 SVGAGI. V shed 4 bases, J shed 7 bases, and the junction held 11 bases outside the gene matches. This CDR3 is CASSFLLAGGSREQYF. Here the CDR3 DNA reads TGTGCCAGCAGTTTCTTACTAGCGGGGGGTTCTCGGGAGCAGTACTTC.

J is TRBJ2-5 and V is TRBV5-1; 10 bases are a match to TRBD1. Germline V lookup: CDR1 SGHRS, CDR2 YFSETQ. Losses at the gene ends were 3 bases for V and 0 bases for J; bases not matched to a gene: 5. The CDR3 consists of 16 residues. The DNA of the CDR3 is TGCGCCAGCAGCTGGGACAGGGGAGGCTACCAAGAGACCCAGTACTTC. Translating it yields CASSWDRGGYQETQYF.

The CDR3 nucleotides are TGTGCCAGCAGTGCCTCCTCTAGCGGGGGACAAGAGACCCAGTACTTC. The encoded protein is CASSASSSGGQETQYF. This chain connects TRBV6-4 to TRBJ2-5, with 10 positions matching TRBD2. The CDR3 sequence is 16 residues long. Germline-derived CDR1 and CDR2 are MRHNA and SNTAGT. Trimming at V came to 4 bases and at J to 2 bases, leaving 7 bases not matched to a gene.

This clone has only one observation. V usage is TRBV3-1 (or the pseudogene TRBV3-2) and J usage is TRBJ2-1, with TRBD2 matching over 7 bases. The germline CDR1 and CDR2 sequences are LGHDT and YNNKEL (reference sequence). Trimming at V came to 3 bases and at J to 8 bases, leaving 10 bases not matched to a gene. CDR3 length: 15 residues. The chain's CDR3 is CASSQDWRGGDEQFF. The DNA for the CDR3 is TGTGCCAGCAGCCAGGATTGGCGGGGAGGGGATGAGCAGTTCTTC.

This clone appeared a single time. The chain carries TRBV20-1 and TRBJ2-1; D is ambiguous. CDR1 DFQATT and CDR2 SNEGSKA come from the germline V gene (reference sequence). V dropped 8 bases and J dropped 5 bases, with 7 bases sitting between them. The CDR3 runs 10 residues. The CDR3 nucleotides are TGCAGTATGTCAGACAATGAGCAGTTCTTC. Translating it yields CSMSDNEQFF.

CDR3 residues: CASSQERVGTIYF. The CDR3 coding sequence is TGTGCCAGCAGCCAGGAACGAGTGGGCACCATATATTTT. This chain connects TRBV7-2 to TRBJ1-3; D gene uncertain. Per the germline V gene, CDR1 is SGHTA and CDR2 is FQGNSA. Trimming shortened V by 5 bases and J by 9 bases, and 14 bases separated the two germline ends. This CDR3 is 13 amino acids long.